This is a list of T cell receptor beta chains from one sample in a study of blood T cells in healthy people across ages. In TCRdb, the 5' RACE reads were re-called with MiXCR into one record per CDR3 protein. The sample consists of about 1 million distinct CDR3 sequences, around 27% of them appearing once. These data also formed part of another study, on T cells of mothers and their children.

The specimen was blood. These receptor sequences come from a girl aged 2-10 years in good health. Each CDR3 is given with its conserved first and last residue. The D gene is left open where the match is weak. Size values are once, few and many counts, or a class for expanded clones, and some rows have none.

J gene | D gene | CDR3 length | V gene | clone size | CDR3 DNA | CDR3 protein
TRBJ1-3 | . | 13 | TRBV12-5 | . | TGTGCTAGGAGAGACAACTCTGGAAACACCATATATTTT | CARRDNSGNTIYF
TRBJ2-7 | . | 14 | TRBV7-8 | few | TGTGCCAGCAGCCCCCGAGGGAAGCACTACGAGCAGTACTTC | CASSPRGKHYEQYF
TRBJ2-1 | TRBD2 | 16 | TRBV5-8 | few | TGTGCCAGCAGCCCCAGGTCGGGAGGAACCTACAATGAGCAGTTCTTC | CASSPRSGGTYNEQFF
TRBJ2-5 | . | 14 | TRBV5-1 | . | TGCGCCAGCAGGCCGGGACCAACCCAAGAGACCCAGTACTTC | CASRPGPTQETQYF
TRBJ2-1 | TRBD2 | 15 | TRBV6-5 | many | TGTGCCAGCAGCCTGACTAGCGGATTCTACAATGAGCAGTTCTTC | CASSLTSGFYNEQFF
TRBJ2-7 | TRBD2 | 16 | TRBV5-6 | . | TGTGCCAGCAGCTTGGATGGGGGGGTGAGGGGCTACGAGCAGTACTTC | CASSLDGGVRGYEQYF
TRBJ2-7 | TRBD2 | 13 | TRBV15 | . | TGTGCCACCAGCGGGAGGGATGCGGGGGAGCAGTACTTC | CATSGRDAGEQYF
TRBJ2-2 | . | 15 | TRBV20-1 | . | TGCAGTGCTAGGGCACAGGGATCGATAACCGGGGAGCTGTTTTTT | CSARAQGSITGELFF
TRBJ2-5 | . | 13 | TRBV29-1 | few | TGCAGCGTGAACCCGAGAGAGCAAGAGACCCAGTACTTC | CSVNPREQETQYF
TRBJ1-1 | . | 14 | TRBV6-5 | . | TGTGCCAGCAGTTCAGTGACGGCGAACACTGAAGCTTTCTTT | CASSSVTANTEAFF
TRBJ1-2 | . | 15 | TRBV12-3/TRBV12-4 | . | TGTGCCAGCAGCACTGAACAGGGATTGAACTATGGCTACACCTTC | CASSTEQGLNYGYTF
TRBJ2-4 | . | 13 | TRBV12-3/TRBV12-4 | . | TGTGCCAGCAGTAACCAGGGAATGGACATTCAGTACTTC | CASSNQGMDIQYF
TRBJ2-7 | TRBD2 | 13 | TRBV12-3/TRBV12-4 | few | TGTGCCAGCAGGCCCGCACTAGCGGACGAGCAGTACTTC | CASRPALADEQYF
TRBJ2-3 | . | 14 | TRBV2 | . | TGTGCCAGCAGGAAACAGGCAGTGACAGATACGCAGTATTTT | CASRKQAVTDTQYF
TRBJ2-3 | . | 15 | TRBV28 | . | TGTGCCAGCAGTTTAGGGAATGGTTTCACAGATACGCAGTATTTT | CASSLGNGFTDTQYF
TRBJ1-1 | . | 12 | TRBV27 | few | TGTGCCAGCTCGGAGGGAGGGGCTGAAGCTTTCTTT | CASSEGGAEAFF
TRBJ2-7 | . | 14 | TRBV29-1 | few | TGCAGCGTCGTACCCGGGACAAATTCCTACGAGCAGTACTTC | CSVVPGTNSYEQYF
TRBJ1-1 | . | 13 | TRBV7-6 | few | TGTGCCAGCAGCCCACTTGAGGGGACTGAAGCTTTCTTT | CASSPLEGTEAFF
TRBJ1-2 | TRBD1 | 14 | TRBV18 | few | TGTGCCAGCTCAACGACAGGGGGAGAAGGTGGCTACACCTTC | CASSTTGGEGGYTF
TRBJ2-5 | . | 15 | TRBV29-1 | . | TGCAGCGTTGTAGGTTGGGGGGTGGGGATGGAGACCCAGTACTTC | CSVVGWGVGMETQYF
TRBJ2-1 | . | 12 | TRBV11-3 | . | TGTGCCAGCAGCTTAGACCAAATCGAGCAGTTCTTC | CASSLDQIEQFF
TRBJ2-4 | TRBD2 | 12 | TRBV29-1 | few | TGCAGCGCCGGGACTAGCGGAAACATTCAGTACTTC | CSAGTSGNIQYF
TRBJ1-3 | . | 13 | TRBV10-3 | many | TGTGCCATCCAGACGGAGCAAAGAAACACCATATATTTT | CAIQTEQRNTIYF
TRBJ2-1 | . | 13 | TRBV7-9 | few | TGTGCCAGCAGCTTAGCAAATGTCAATGAGCAGTTCTTC | CASSLANVNEQFF
TRBJ1-5 | TRBD1 | 18 | TRBV6-2/TRBV6-3 | . | TGTGCCAGCAGTTACGGGACAGGGTCCCCGTATAGCAATCAGCCCCAGCATTTT | CASSYGTGSPYSNQPQHF
TRBJ2-3 | . | 11 | TRBV29-1 | few | TGCAGCGTTGAGAAAGCAGATACGCAGTATTTT | CSVEKADTQYF
TRBJ1-2 | . | 13 | TRBV27 | . | TGTGCCAGCAGTTTAGGGTCAGCCGCAGCCTACACCTTC | CASSLGSAAAYTF
TRBJ2-1 | TRBD2 | 17 | TRBV20-1 | few | TGCAGTGCTAGAGATACTAGCGGGAGTGCGTCCTACAATGAGCAGTTCTTC | CSARDTSGSASYNEQFF
TRBJ2-2 | . | 12 | TRBV7-8 | few | TGTGCCAGCAGCTCAACCCTCGGGGAGCTGTTTTTT | CASSSTLGELFF
TRBJ2-1 | . | 16 | TRBV14 | . | TGTGCCAGCAGCCAGGGGCCCGGGCAGGCGATTAATGAGCAGTTCTTC | CASSQGPGQAINEQFF
TRBJ2-1 | . | 10 | TRBV12-3/TRBV12-4 | . | TGTGCCAGCAGACAGAATGAGCAGTTCTTC | CASRQNEQFF
TRBJ1-1 | . | 15 | TRBV6-1 | . | TGTGCCAGCAGTGGAGCACACAGGGCCCCCACTGAAGCTTTCTTT | CASSGAHRAPTEAFF
TRBJ2-5 | TRBD2 | 17 | TRBV11-2 | . | TGTGCCAGCAGCTTAGTGACCTTTAGCGGGGGGACGGAGACCCAGTACTTC | CASSLVTFSGGTETQYF
TRBJ2-3 | . | 14 | TRBV9 | . | TGTGCCAGCAGCGTAGGGCGTAGTAGTTATACGCAGTATTTT | CASSVGRSSYTQYF
TRBJ1-3 | . | 14 | TRBV11-1 | few | TGTGCCAGCAGAGGACGGATCTCTGGAAACACCATATATTTT | CASRGRISGNTIYF
TRBJ1-1 | . | 16 | TRBV6-2/TRBV6-3 | few | TGTGCCAGCGGGGCGGGGCAACTACAGGGAAACACTGAAGCTTTCTTT | CASGAGQLQGNTEAFF
TRBJ1-5 | TRBD1 | 17 | TRBV20-1 | . | TGCAGTGCTAGAGATCCGAGGGAAGGGACAGGATATCAGCCCCAGCATTTT | CSARDPREGTGYQPQHF
TRBJ1-4 | TRBD1 | 14 | TRBV28 | . | TGTGGCAGCAGCAGGGGGGGGTCAGGCGGAAAACTGTTTTTT | CGSSRGGSGGKLFF
TRBJ2-2 | TRBD2 | 18 | TRBV4-2 | . | TGTGCCAGCAGCCAAGATACCTCCGCGGGGGGGCCCACCGGGGAGCTGTTTTTT | CASSQDTSAGGPTGELFF
TRBJ2-7 | . | 13 | TRBV2 | . | TGTGCCAGAGGAGGGGGGACCCCCTACGAGCAGTACTTC | CARGGGTPYEQYF
TRBJ2-5 | . | 13 | TRBV20-1 | few | TGCAGTGCTAGGGACTACGCCCGGGAGACCCAGTACTTC | CSARDYARETQYF
TRBJ2-7 | TRBD2 | 12 | TRBV6-6 | few | TGTGCCAGCAGTGTTAGCGGGGACGAGCAGTACTTC | CASSVSGDEQYF
TRBJ2-3 | TRBD1 | 17 | TRBV29-1 | few | TGCAGCGTTGAAGGTGTACGCAGGGACAGGATCACAGATACGCAGTATTTT | CSVEGVRRDRITDTQYF
TRBJ2-5 | . | 17 | TRBV7-6 | . | TGTGCCAGCAGCCGCGGAGCAGGGGGGTTTTCGGGAGAGACCCAGTACTTC | CASSRGAGGFSGETQYF
TRBJ2-1 | TRBD2 | 15 | TRBV10-3 | few | TGTGCCATCAATATGGCTAGCGGACTCGCCAGTGAGCAGTTCTTC | CAINMASGLASEQFF
TRBJ2-7 | . | 15 | TRBV6-6 | . | TGTGCCAGCAGCCAGAATCGGGGAACGGGCTACGAGCAGTACTTC | CASSQNRGTGYEQYF
TRBJ2-7 | . | 14 | TRBV6-1 | . | TGTGCCAGCAGGTCACAGACCGGAGGGTACGAGCAGTACTTC | CASRSQTGGYEQYF
TRBJ2-7 | . | 14 | TRBV20-1 | few | TGCAGTGCTAGTCATGCGGGACGGAACTACGAGCAGTACTTC | CSASHAGRNYEQYF
TRBJ2-5 | . | 16 | TRBV5-4 | few | TGTGCCAGCAGCTTGGTTCCGGCAGGGGCCCAAGAGACCCAGTACTTC | CASSLVPAGAQETQYF
TRBJ2-3 | TRBD2 | 13 | TRBV7-2 | . | TGTGCCAGCACGGGCGGGAGAACAGATACGCAGTATTTT | CASTGGRTDTQYF
TRBJ1-5 | TRBD1 | 12 | TRBV28 | . | TGTGCCAGCAAAGACAGGGGTCAGCCCCAGCATTTT | CASKDRGQPQHF
TRBJ1-1 | TRBD1 | 14 | TRBV12-3/TRBV12-4 | . | TGTGCCAGCAGTCTACAGGGGGCTAAGACTGAAGCTTTCTTT | CASSLQGAKTEAFF
TRBJ2-7 | TRBD1 | 12 | TRBV10-3 | . | TGTGCCATCACCGAGGGGGCAGACGAGCAGTACTTC | CAITEGADEQYF